The T cell receptor (beta chain) described here comes from a study of blood T cell repertoires in COVID-19. The overall study: T cells, B-cell-depleted T cells, or PBMCs supplied cDNA or gDNA.

In the original processing: For nucleated cells, counts were estimated from reference gene primer amplification. TCRdb's table, derived via immunoSEQ multiplex PCR, lists solely in-frame clones and lacks some. The V and J calls and clone size are taken from that table; D and trimming were inferred from the DNA. The table lists about 110,000 clones, about 89% of them singletons. V lost 7 bases and J lost 1, with 3 bases in between. CDR3 size: 12 residues. Per the germline V gene, CDR1 is SGHRS and CDR2 is YFSETQ. The V gene is TRBV5-1, the J gene TRBJ2-6; D gene uncertain. The TCR comes from a man aged 35 to 55 with active or convalescent COVID-19. The sequenced material came from peripheral blood. CDR3: CASLSGANVLTF. The DNA of the CDR3 is TGCGCCAGCTTATCTGGGGCCAACGTCCTGACTTTC.